This entry lists 15 T cell receptor beta chains sequenced from one sample in a study of T cells in Graves' hyperthyroidism and ophthalmopathy. TCR beta CDR3 sequences were amplified from RNA transcripts. First-round RT-PCR of the TCR CDR3 relied on the HTBI primer set. Via MiXCR, TCRdb re-called the multiplex PCR reads, giving one row per CDR3 protein. The sample has around 350,000 distinct CDR3 sequences; approximately 20% are singletons. The sequencing sample was made of blood. The receptors shown here come from a woman between 18 and 29 years old with Graves' hyperthyroidism.

This clonotype was counted at least ten times. The chain has TRBV19 and TRBJ1-3; D is uncertain. From germline, CDR1 is LNHDA and CDR2 SQIVND (reference sequence). Trimming left V 2 bases short and J 0 bases short, with 11 bases between. This CDR3 contains 16 residues. The CDR3 loop reads CASSINPANSGNTIYF. Written as DNA, the CDR3 is TGTGCCAGTAGTATAAATCCGGCGAACTCTGGAAACACCATATATTTT.

Ten or more counts support this clonotype. This chain links TRBV6-4 with TRBJ2-6, with a tentative D call TRBD2 (5 bases). CDR3 size: 17 residues. V was trimmed by 6 bases and J by 1 base, leaving 16 bases between them. Germline CDR1 and CDR2: MRHNA and SNTAGT. The CDR3 nucleotides read TGTGCCAGCAGGCGGAGGCAGTCCTTTTCTGGGGCCAACGTCCTGACTTTC. Encoded protein: CASRRRQSFSGANVLTF.

This clonotype came up many times. V and J are TRBV5-1 and TRBJ1-1; 7 bases map to TRBD1. The germline gives CDR1 SGHRS, CDR2 YFSETQ. The CDR3 spans 17 residues. J lost 6 bases, V lost 0 bases, and 14 bases had no gene match. CDR3 amino acids: CASSLAHRGPSKPEAFF. The CDR3 coding sequence is TGCGCCAGCAGCTTGGCTCACAGGGGCCCGTCGAAACCTGAAGCTTTCTTT.

This clonotype has ten or more counts. CDR3 in DNA: TGTGCCAGCAGCGTACGCCCGGGGGACCTCATCTCACAAGAGACCCAGTACTTC. Amino acid sequence: CASSVRPGDLISQETQYF. The genes are TRBV9 and TRBJ2-5, with a possible D match to TRBD2 (6 bases). This CDR3 is 18 amino acids long. Germline-derived CDR1 and CDR2 are SGDLS and YYNGEE. Trimming pared 1 base from V and 2 bases from J, leaving 21 bases between.

This clonotype was detected ten times or more. The rearrangement links TRBV28 to TRBJ2-7, with 7 bases matching TRBD1. Germline V lookup: CDR1 MDHEN, CDR2 SYDVKM. The CDR3 is 15 residues long. Trimming removed 5 bases from V and 0 bases from J; junction bases left unmatched: 7. In DNA, the CDR3 is TGTGCCAGCAGTCCCGGGACAGAAAGCTCCTACGAGCAGTACTTC. Its protein is CASSPGTESSYEQYF.

This clonotype appeared many times. V usage is TRBV18 and J usage is TRBJ2-7; D may be TRBD1 (6 bases). There are 15 residues in the CDR3. The V gene lost 2 bases and the J gene lost 5 bases, with 16 bases spanning the gap. Per germline, CDR1 KGHSH and CDR2 LQKENI. The CDR3 here is CASSPGQGSMHEQYF. CDR3 DNA: TGTGCCAGCTCACCAGGGCAGGGGTCGATGCACGAGCAGTACTTC.

This chain joins TRBV11-1 and TRBJ2-2; D gene uncertain. Between the trimmed V and J ends, which lost 1 base and 6 bases, there was a span of 18 bases. The CDR3 has 17 residues. CDR1 is SGHAT and CDR2 is FQDESV in the germline V gene (reference sequence). The CDR3 protein is CASSLGPTGLGPGELFF. The CDR3 nucleotides read TGTGCCAGCAGCTTAGGACCTACGGGCCTAGGGCCCGGGGAGCTGTTTTTT.

The rearrangement joins TRBV12-3 or TRBV12-4 to TRBJ1-2, with 9 bases matching TRBD1. The J segment lost 2 bases and the V segment lost 8 bases, leaving 12 bases of the junction unmatched. The CDR3 has 16 amino acids. In DNA, the CDR3 is TGTGCCAGCGGATCCATTTTCGGGACAGGGAACTATGGCTACACCTTC. It encodes CASGSIFGTGNYGYTF.

This clonotype was seen repeatedly, ten times or more. The V and J genes are TRBV12-3 or TRBV12-4 and TRBJ1-2; 7 positions agree with TRBD1. CDR3 length: 13 residues. V lost 5 bases to trimming and J lost 5 bases; unmatched junction nucleotides: 5. The CDR3 DNA reads TGTGCCAGCAGTCACAGGGGTCGGTATGGCTACACCTTC. It translates to CASSHRGRYGYTF.

The V and J genes are TRBV18 and TRBJ2-7; D perhaps matches TRBD1 (5 bases). V lost 0 bases to trimming and J lost 3 bases, with 9 bases between them. The CDR3 contains 14 residues. Germline V lookup: CDR1 KGHSH, CDR2 LQKENI. CDR3 region: CASSPPAGFYEQYF. The CDR3 DNA reads as TGTGCCAGCTCACCACCGGCAGGGTTCTACGAGCAGTACTTC.

This clonotype has at least ten counts. V usage is TRBV12-3 or TRBV12-4 and J usage is TRBJ1-1, with D tentatively TRBD1 (6 bases). The CDR3 spans 13 residues. Trimming left V 4 bases short and J 8 bases short, with 14 bases between. The DNA for the CDR3 is TGTGCCAGCAGTTGGGGGGGCGGACAGGAAGCTTTCTTT. As protein: CASSWGGGQEAFF.

This chain's CDR3 is CASTLRGFGNTIYF. The CDR3 DNA reads TGTGCCAGCACCCTTAGGGGGTTCGGAAACACCATATATTTT. V and J are TRBV5-8 and TRBJ1-3, with a possible D match to TRBD1 (6 bases). This CDR3 is 14 amino acids long. The germline V gene encodes CDR1 SGHTS and CDR2 YDEGEE. Trimming stripped 6 bases from V and 4 bases from J, with 14 bases between.

V is TRBV29-1 and J is TRBJ1-2; 7 nucleotides align to TRBD1. The germline V gene encodes CDR1 SQVTM and CDR2 ANQGSEA. The V gene end was trimmed by 4 bases and the J gene end by 4 bases; junction bases not matched to a gene: 0. The CDR3 consists of 11 residues. In DNA, the CDR3 is TGCAGCGTTGCAGGGGGCTATGGCTACACCTTC. Amino acid sequence: CSVAGGYGYTF.

This chain uses TRBV4-1 with TRBJ1-5; 7 bases line up with TRBD1. The germline CDR1 and CDR2 sequences are MGHRA and YSYEKL. The CDR3 runs 16 residues. The ends lost 0 bases at V and 3 bases at J; junction bases unmatched: 5. The CDR3 DNA reads TGCGCCAGCAGCCAAGATCTGGGACAGTACAATCAGCCCCAGCATTTT. Protein product: CASSQDLGQYNQPQHF.

This clonotype was picked up many times. This chain links TRBV20-1 with TRBJ1-5; D may be TRBD1 (6 bases). V was cut by 5 bases and J by 4 bases, with 15 bases left in between. Germline V gene lookup returns CDR1 DFQATT and CDR2 SNEGSKA (reference sequence). CDR3 size: 14 residues. CDR3 loop: CSASTGSQNQPQHF. As DNA, the CDR3 is TGCAGTGCTTCTACAGGGAGCCAGAATCAGCCCCAGCATTTT.